This TCR beta chain was identified in a study of blood T cell repertoires in COVID-19. Produced via immunoSEQ multiplex PCR; TCRdb's table is partial and in-frame only. The top ten clones hold around 6% of a sample with approximately 150,000 clones, over 70% of them seen once. The CDR3 has 13 residues. Trimming took off 6 bases at V and 2 bases at J, with 8 bases between the two ends. CDR1 is ENHRY and CDR2 is SYGVKD in the germline V gene. This sequence was found in a woman aged 40 to 49 with acute COVID-19. Material: PBMCs or T cells enriched from blood (not recorded which). The rearrangement uses TRBV10-3 and TRBJ1-5, with D unclear. CDR3 loop: CAISPGGNQPQHF. The CDR3, as DNA: TGTGCCATCAGCCCCGGAGGCAATCAGCCCCAGCATTTT.